This TCR beta chain derives from a study of CD8 T cells in ankylosing spondylitis. This CDR3 region has 12 residues. Germline loops: CDR1 SNHLY, CDR2 FYNNEI. Quantitative barcoded 5'-RACE was used to prepare TCR beta libraries. In TCRdb, the 5' RACE reads were re-called with MiXCR into one record per CDR3 protein. The table lists some 85,000 distinct CDR3 sequences, roughly 10% of them singletons. Points from the study as a whole: For ankylosing spondylitis blood, a TCR beta motif of fewer than 10 highly homologous variants appeared characteristic. The clones that were linked to disease were reported to be significantly enriched in matched synovial fluid samples from ankylosing spondylitis patients.

Comments on this clonotype: Its antigen is still unknown. Sequence at one end of the junction differs from germline and may be a read error.

The sequenced sample consisted of blood, either unsorted or a sorted T cell fraction (not recorded which). This chain links TRBV2 with TRBJ2-7, with TRBD2 as a possible D gene (6 bases). The TCR originated in a male donor with ankylosing spondylitis. Written as DNA, the CDR3 is TGTGCCAGCAGGGAAGGGAGGTACGAGCAGTACTTC. Residues: CASREGRYEQYF.